These 24 T cell receptor beta chains came from one sample sequenced in a study of T cell clonality in common variable immunodeficiency. Here immunoSEQ multiplex PCR was the method, and the copy in TCRdb shows in-frame clones only, minus some. The sample gives approximately 44,000 clones, none seen only once, and the top ten clones hold 2.5% to 3%. The sequencing sample was made of peripheral blood mononuclear cells. Receptors were obtained from a person aged 18 to 70 in good health.

This clone appeared many times. The read ends 3 residues early relative to the CDR3; the germline J gene fills the gap. The chain recombines TRBV7-9 with TRBJ1-1; D unresolved. The ends were cut back, 1 base at V and 4 bases at J, with 10 bases in the middle. The CDR3 has 14 residues. Germline CDR1 is SEHNR and CDR2 is FQNEAQ (reference sequence). CDR3 residues: CASSLDGVITEAFF. The covered CDR3 bases are TGTGCCAGCAGCTTAGACGGGGTTATCACTGAA.

This clone was seen repeatedly, ten times or more. CDR3 loop: CASSPLSGGTGELFF. The sequenced part of the CDR3 DNA is TGTGCCAGCAGCCCACTCTCGGGGGGCACCGGGGAG. This chain joins TRBV7-2 and TRBJ2-2, with 7 nucleotides matching TRBD2. The CDR3 end lies 3 residues beyond the end of the read and is filled in from the germline J gene. CDR1 and CDR2 from the germline V gene are SGHTA and FQGNSA. The CDR3 covers 15 residues. V shed 5 bases and J 4 bases; nucleotides not matched to a gene: 7.

In this sample, this clone turned up a few times. A junction boundary mismatches the germline segment, possibly from a read error. The read is 3 residues too short to cover the CDR3 end, so that end is filled in from the germline J gene. The V and J genes are TRBV7-6 and TRBJ2-7; tentative D call: TRBD1 (5 bases). The CDR3 sequence is 14 residues long. CDR1 is SGHVS and CDR2 is FNYEAQ in the germline V gene. Partial CDR3 DNA: TGTGCCAGCAACTTATTTGCAGGGTCTTACGAG. Protein sequence: CASNLFAGSYE. The complete CDR3 sequence is CASNLFAGSYEQYF.

At least ten counts were recorded for this clone. The CDR3 end is not reached by the read, which stops 3 residues before it; the germline J gene fills it in. The rearrangement uses TRBV30 and TRBJ1-2; D might be TRBD1 (6 bases). CDR1 GTSNPN and CDR2 SVGIG come from the germline V gene (reference sequence). The CDR3 covers 11 residues. The germline V and J ends were trimmed by 4 bases and 5 bases, with 8 bases remaining between them. The CDR3 loop reads CAWTQGYGYTF. CDR3 DNA (partial): TGTGCCTGGACTCAGGGGTATGGC.

Many counts were recorded for this clone. Coverage ceases 3 residues before the CDR3 finishes, and the germline J gene fills in the end. V and J are TRBV20-1 and TRBJ1-5, with 7 bases that match TRBD1. The CDR3 is 15 amino acids. Trimming cost V 1 base and J 7 bases; bases outside gene matches: 10. Germline lookup yields CDR1 DFQATT and CDR2 SNEGSKA (reference sequence). The sequenced CDR3 bases are TGCAGTGCTAGAGGGGGCAGGGGGGAAGGCCAGCCC. Translation gives CSARGGRGEGQP. The whole CDR3 sequence is CSARGGRGEGQPQHF.

The sample holds many counts of this clone. The missing CDR3 end, 3 residues past where the read stops, is filled in from the germline J gene. V usage is TRBV14 and J usage is TRBJ1-4; a weak D match, TRBD1 (5 bases). The germline CDR1 and CDR2 sequences are SGHDN and FVKESK. With 4 bases removed from V and 4 bases from J, the gap between germline ends came to 16 bases. The CDR3 loop spans 16 amino acids. The CDR3 is CASSPGAGLGNEKLFF. CDR3 DNA (partial): TGTGCCAGCAGCCCAGGTGCAGGGTTAGGTAATGAAAAA.

This clone has ten or more counts. The missing CDR3 end, 3 residues past where the read stops, is filled in from the germline J gene. The chain links TRBV5-1 to TRBJ2-1; 10 nucleotides align to TRBD1. CDR1 is SGHRS, CDR2 YFSETQ, per germline. This CDR3 is 15 amino acids long. V shed 0 bases, J shed 4 bases, and the junction held 1 base outside the gene matches. CDR3 DNA (partial): TGCGCCAGCAGCTTGGTGGGACAGGGGTACAATGAG. It codes for CASSLVGQGYNE. The full CDR3 reads CASSLVGQGYNEQFF.

A note on this clone: Read coverage stops 3 residues before the CDR3 terminus; the germline J gene supplies the remainder. The chain combines TRBV7-9 with TRBJ1-4; 7 bases line up with TRBD1. Trimming removed 2 bases from V and 8 bases from J; junction bases left unmatched: 5. Per the germline V gene, CDR1 is SEHNR and CDR2 is FQNEAQ (reference sequence). The CDR3 runs 14 residues. The part of the CDR3 DNA that was read is TGTGCCAGCAGCTTAAGACAGGGAGGCGAAAAA. Protein sequence: CASSLRQGGEK. The full CDR3 reads CASSLRQGGEKLFF.

This clone appeared many times. From the germline J gene comes the end of the CDR3, since the read stops 3 residues before it. The gene calls are TRBV19 and TRBJ2-2, with 9 nucleotides matching TRBD1. This CDR3 region has 16 residues. V shed 3 bases and J 3 bases; nucleotides not matched to a gene: 5. The germline V gene encodes CDR1 LNHDA and CDR2 SQIVND (reference sequence). Partial CDR3 DNA: TGTGCCAGTAGTATTGGCACAGGGGGCTACACCGGGGAG. Translating gives CASSIGTGGYTGE. In full, the CDR3 is CASSIGTGGYTGELFF.

This clone was picked up many times. The sequence runs out 3 residues before the end of the CDR3; the remainder is reconstructed from the germline J gene. V usage is TRBV29-1 and J usage is TRBJ2-7; 12 bases fit TRBD1. The ends lost 7 bases at V and 3 bases at J; junction bases unmatched: 7. The CDR3 is 14 amino acids. The germline V gene encodes CDR1 SQVTM and CDR2 ANQGSEA. The CDR3 spells CSAGTGGRDYEQYF. The CDR3 DNA, read in part, is TGCAGCGCTGGGACAGGGGGCAGGGACTACGAG.

By proportion, this clone is medium-sized. The read stops 3 residues short of the end of the CDR3; the missing end is completed from the germline J gene. This chain links TRBV20-1 with TRBJ2-3; a weak D match, TRBD2 (6 bases). CDR1 and CDR2 from the germline V gene are DFQATT and SNEGSKA (reference sequence). V was cut by 1 base and J by 4 bases, with 15 bases left in between. The CDR3 spans 15 residues. The CDR3 DNA, read in part, is TGCAGTGCTAGAGCCCAGACGGAGGGCGCAGATACG. Translation gives CSARAQTEGADT. Given in full, the CDR3 is CSARAQTEGADTQYF.

This clone was found many times. The missing CDR3 end, 3 residues past where the read stops, is filled in from the germline J gene. This rearrangement joins TRBV29-1 to TRBJ2-7, with a tentative D call TRBD2 (7 bases). The CDR3 consists of 16 residues. Trimming took 4 bases from V and 6 from J, leaving 25 bases between them. The germline V gene encodes CDR1 SQVTM and CDR2 ANQGSEA. The CDR3 region is CSVGGPGGRESIEQYF. Incomplete CDR3 DNA: TGCAGCGTTGGGGGCCCCGGGGGGCGGGAGTCTATCGAG.

Note on this clone: The CDR3 end is not reached by the read, which stops 3 residues before it; the germline J gene fills it in. V and J are TRBV19 and TRBJ2-2, with a tentative D call TRBD2 (6 bases). From germline, CDR1 is LNHDA and CDR2 SQIVND (reference sequence). The CDR3 runs to 15 residues. CDR3 protein: CASSWGLSGGEKLFF. The CDR3 DNA, read in part, is TGTGCCAGTAGTTGGGGACTCTCCGGAGGTGAAAAG.

This clone was found a few times. CDR3 sequence: CASSLGQDGQYF. CDR3 DNA (partial): TGTGCCAGCAGCTTGGGACAGGATGGT. V and J are TRBV7-9 and TRBJ2-4, with 8 bases fitting TRBD1. Sequencing ends 3 residues short of the CDR3 end; the germline J gene provides the rest. Germline CDR1 is SEHNR and CDR2 is FQNEAQ (reference sequence). The CDR3 is made up of 12 amino acids.

At least ten counts were recorded for this clone. Sequencing ends 3 residues short of the CDR3 end; the germline J gene provides the rest. The chain links TRBV6-1 to TRBJ2-1, with 13 nucleotides matching TRBD2. Losses at the gene ends were 4 bases for V and 9 bases for J; bases not matched to a gene: 3. CDR1 MNHNS and CDR2 SASEGT come from the germline V gene. This CDR3 spans 14 amino acids. The CDR3 spells CASSGTSGSVEQFF. The part of the CDR3 DNA that was read is TGTGCCAGCAGTGGGACTAGCGGGAGTGTTGAG.

Comments on this clone: The read gets to within 3 residues of the CDR3 end, and the germline J gene fills in the rest. V and J are TRBV11-1 and TRBJ2-3; TRBD2 aligns across 15 bases. Per the germline V gene, CDR1 is SGHAT and CDR2 is FQDESV (reference sequence). The CDR3 is 15 residues long. The sequenced CDR3 bases are TGTGCCAGCAGCTCCGGACTAGCGGGGGGGCGGACG. It is translated as CASSSGLAGGRT. The full CDR3 protein is CASSSGLAGGRTQYF.

This clone was detected many times. The CDR3 end falls 3 residues outside the read, so it is completed with the germline J gene. The chain combines TRBV6-1 with TRBJ1-2, with D unclear. The germline gives CDR1 MNHNS, CDR2 SASEGT. The CDR3 is 11 residues long. The CDR3 loop reads CASSELAGYTF. CDR3 DNA (partial): TGTGCCAGCAGTGAACTGGCCGGC.

This clone was seen many times. From the germline J gene comes the end of the CDR3, since the read stops 3 residues before it. The chain employs TRBV18 and TRBJ1-4; D ambiguous. Germline CDR1 and CDR2: KGHSH and LQKENI. Trimming left V 3 bases short and J 0 bases short, with 2 bases between. The CDR3 is 13 residues long. The DNA read from the CDR3 is TGTGCCAGCTCACCCTCAACTAATGAAAAA. Translated, it gives CASSPSTNEK. The CDR3 in its entirety is CASSPSTNEKLFF.

Many counts were recorded for this clone. The read is 3 residues too short to cover the CDR3 end, so that end is filled in from the germline J gene. The gene calls are TRBV6-1 and TRBJ1-2; tentatively, D is TRBD1 (5 bases). The CDR3 length is 15 residues. The V end lost 4 bases, the J end lost 1 base, and 13 bases lay between the germline ends. Looked up from germline, CDR1 is MNHNS and CDR2 is SASEGT. Partial CDR3 DNA: TGTGCCAGCAGTGGATGGGGGGGATTTAACTATGGC. This codes for CASSGWGGFNYG. In full, the CDR3 is CASSGWGGFNYGYTF.

The sample holds many counts of this clone. The CDR3 is cut off 3 residues early in the read; its end comes from the germline J gene. This sequence joins TRBV5-1 and TRBJ2-1, with 11 bases that match TRBD2. Per germline, CDR1 SGHRS and CDR2 YFSETQ. The junction had 9 bases not matched to a gene; V was cut back by 1 base and J by 6 bases. This CDR3 comprises 17 residues. This chain's CDR3 is CASSLQTSGSVSNEQFF. The sequenced CDR3 bases are TGCGCCAGCAGCTTGCAAACTAGCGGGAGTGTATCCAATGAG. Based on the CDR3 plus reference TRBV5-1 and TRBJ2-1, the full variable domain is KAGVTQTPRYLIKTRGQQVTLSCSPISGHRSVSWYQQTPGQGLQFLFEYFSETQRNKGNFPGRFSGRQFSNSRSEMNVSTLELGDSALYLCASSLQTSGSVSNEQFFGPGTRLTVL.

Concerning this clone itself: The read halts 3 residues ahead of the CDR3 end, with the missing end drawn from the germline J gene. The J gene is TRBJ1-2, the V gene TRBV7-2; no reliable D call. V was trimmed by 1 base and J by 2 bases, leaving 8 bases between them. The germline V gene encodes CDR1 SGHTA and CDR2 FQGNSA. CDR3 length equals 14 residues. The CDR3 DNA, read in part, is TGTGCCAGCAGCTTAGGAAGTAGCAACTATGGC. Translation gives CASSLGSSNYG. The CDR3 reads in full as CASSLGSSNYGYTF.

This clone was picked up many times. The CDR3 goes on 3 residues after the read ends, and that part is filled in from the germline J gene. The chain combines TRBV19 with TRBJ2-5, with TRBD1 matching over 11 bases. The CDR3 runs 13 residues. Germline assignment: CDR1 LNHDA and CDR2 SQIVND (reference sequence). The trim removed 6 bases at V and 4 bases at J, leaving 1 base unmatched. The covered CDR3 bases are TGTGCCAGTAGAGGGACAGGGGGAGAGACC. This gives the protein CASRGTGGET. The whole CDR3 reads CASRGTGGETQYF. Full variable domain (remainder filled in from reference TRBV19 and TRBJ2-5): DGGITQSPKYLFRKEGQNVTLSCEQNLNHDAMYWYRQDPGQGLRLIYYSQIVNDFQKGDIAEGYSVSREKKESFPLTVTSAQKNPTAFYLCASRGTGGETQYFGPGTRLLVL.

This clone was picked up many times. Read sequence stops 3 residues before the CDR3 end, and the germline J gene provides the missing end. The rearrangement uses TRBV18 and TRBJ2-7; tentatively, D is TRBD2 (5 bases). Trimming stripped 3 bases from V and 1 base from J, with 7 bases between. The CDR3 length is 13 residues. CDR1 is KGHSH and CDR2 is LQKENI in the germline V gene. The CDR3 loop reads CASSPTISYEQYF. The covered CDR3 bases are TGTGCCAGCTCACCGACTATTTCCTACGAG.

This clone appeared many times. From the germline J gene comes the end of the CDR3, since the read stops 3 residues before it. The chain has TRBV19 and TRBJ1-1, with 8 bases fitting TRBD1. Germline values: CDR1 LNHDA, CDR2 SQIVND (reference sequence). The junction had 3 bases not matched to a gene; V was cut back by 3 bases and J by 0 bases. The CDR3 is 15 residues long. The CDR3 region is CASSIRTGMNTEAFF. The sequenced part of the CDR3 DNA is TGTGCCAGTAGTATCCGGACAGGGATGAACACTGAA. The variable domain in full, completed from reference TRBV19 and TRBJ1-1, reads DGGITQSPKYLFRKEGQNVTLSCEQNLNHDAMYWYRQDPGQGLRLIYYSQIVNDFQKGDIAEGYSVSREKKESFPLTVTSAQKNPTAFYLCASSIRTGMNTEAFFGQGTRLTVV.